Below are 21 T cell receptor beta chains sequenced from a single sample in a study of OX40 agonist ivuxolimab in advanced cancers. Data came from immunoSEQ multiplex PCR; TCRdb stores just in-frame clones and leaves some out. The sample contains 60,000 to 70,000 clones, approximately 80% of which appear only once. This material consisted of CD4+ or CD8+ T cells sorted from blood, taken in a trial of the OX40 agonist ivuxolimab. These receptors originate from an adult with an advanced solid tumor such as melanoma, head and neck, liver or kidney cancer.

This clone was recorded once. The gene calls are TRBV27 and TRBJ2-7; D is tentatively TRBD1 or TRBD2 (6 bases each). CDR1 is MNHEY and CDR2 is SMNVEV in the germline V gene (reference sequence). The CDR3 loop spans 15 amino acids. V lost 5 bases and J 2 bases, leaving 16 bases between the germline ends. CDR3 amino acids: CASSLRLGGPYEQYV. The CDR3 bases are TGTGCCAGCAGTCTCCGATTGGGGGGCCCCTACGAGCAGTACGTC.

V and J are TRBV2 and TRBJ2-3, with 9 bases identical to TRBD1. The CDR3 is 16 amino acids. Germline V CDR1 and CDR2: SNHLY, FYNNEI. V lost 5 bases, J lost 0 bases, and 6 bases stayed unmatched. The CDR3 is CASSRTGTGSTDTQYF. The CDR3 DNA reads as TGTGCCAGCAGTCGGACCGGGACAGGGAGCACAGATACGCAGTATTTT.

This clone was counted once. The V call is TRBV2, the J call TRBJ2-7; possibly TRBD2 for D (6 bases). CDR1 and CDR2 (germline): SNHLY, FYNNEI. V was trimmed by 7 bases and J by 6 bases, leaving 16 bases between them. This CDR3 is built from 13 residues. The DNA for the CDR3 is TGTGCCAGCAAAACCGGAGGGCCTGGCGAGCAGTACTTC. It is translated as CASKTGGPGEQYF.

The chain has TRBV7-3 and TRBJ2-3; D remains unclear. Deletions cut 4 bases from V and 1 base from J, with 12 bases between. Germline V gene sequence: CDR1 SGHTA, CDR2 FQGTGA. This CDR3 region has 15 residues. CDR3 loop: CASSYLLGGTDTQYF. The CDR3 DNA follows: TGTGCCAGCAGCTACCTACTTGGGGGCACAGATACGCAGTATTTT.

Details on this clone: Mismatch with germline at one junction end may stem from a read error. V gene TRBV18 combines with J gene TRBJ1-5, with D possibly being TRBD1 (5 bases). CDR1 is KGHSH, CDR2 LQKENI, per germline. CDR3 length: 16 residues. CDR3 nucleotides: TGTGCCAGTTCACCAAATAGCGGGGGAGGGAATCAGCCCCAGCATTTT. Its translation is CASSPNSGGGNQPQHF.

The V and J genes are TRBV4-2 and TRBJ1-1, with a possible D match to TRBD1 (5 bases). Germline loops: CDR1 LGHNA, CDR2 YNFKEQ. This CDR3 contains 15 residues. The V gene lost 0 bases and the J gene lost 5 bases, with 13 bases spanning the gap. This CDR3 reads CASSQEGQGRTEAFF. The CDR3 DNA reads TGTGCCAGCAGCCAAGAGGGGCAGGGAAGGACTGAAGCTTTCTTT.

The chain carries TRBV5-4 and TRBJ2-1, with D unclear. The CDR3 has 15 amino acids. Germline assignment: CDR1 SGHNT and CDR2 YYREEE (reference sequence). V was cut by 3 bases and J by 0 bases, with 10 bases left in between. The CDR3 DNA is TGTGCCAGCAGCTCGCGGATTAGCTCCTACAATGAGCAGTTCTTC. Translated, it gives CASSSRISSYNEQFF. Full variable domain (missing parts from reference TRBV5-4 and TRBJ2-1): ETGVTQSPTHLIKTRGQQVTLRCSSQSGHNTVSWYQQALGQGPQFIFQYYREEENGRGNFPPRFSGLQFPNYSSELNVNALELDDSALYLCASSSRISSYNEQFFGPGTRLTVL.

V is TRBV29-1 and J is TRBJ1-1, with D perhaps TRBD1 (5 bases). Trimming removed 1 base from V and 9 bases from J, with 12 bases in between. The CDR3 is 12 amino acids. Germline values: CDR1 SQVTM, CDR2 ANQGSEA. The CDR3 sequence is CSVEAMGRQAFF. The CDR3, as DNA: TGCAGCGTTGAAGCCATGGGGCGACAAGCTTTCTTT.

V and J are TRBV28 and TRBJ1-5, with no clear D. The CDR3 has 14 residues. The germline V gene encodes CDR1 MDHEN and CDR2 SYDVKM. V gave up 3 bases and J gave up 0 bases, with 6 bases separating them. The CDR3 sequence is CASSFPYSNQPQHF. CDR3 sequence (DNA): TGTGCCAGCAGTTTTCCGTATAGCAATCAGCCCCAGCATTTT.

The CDR3 DNA is TGCGCCAGCAGCCAAGACTATGGGATTGGCACTGAAGCTTTCTTT. Its protein product is CASSQDYGIGTEAFF. The chain employs TRBV4-1 and TRBJ1-1, with no clear D. Per germline, CDR1 MGHRA and CDR2 YSYEKL. Trimming left V 0 bases short and J 4 bases short, with 12 bases between. The CDR3 extends over 15 amino acids.

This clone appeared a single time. In DNA form, the CDR3 reads TGTGCCAGCAGCTTAGTAGGGGGCGCAGGGCGGGCTTTCTTT. This translates into CASSLVGGAGRAFF. The rearrangement uses TRBV7-9 and TRBJ1-1; 7 bases match TRBD1. This CDR3 comprises 14 residues. Germline V gene lookup returns CDR1 SEHNR and CDR2 FQNEAQ (reference sequence). J gave up 11 bases and V 1 base, and 10 bases lay outside the gene matches. The full variable domain, with the rest looked up from reference TRBV7-9 and TRBJ1-1, is DTGVSQNPRHKITKRGQNVTFRCDPISEHNRLYWYRQTLGQGPEFLTYFQNEAQLEKSRLLSDRFSAERPKGSFSTLEIQRTEQGDSAMYLCASSLVGGAGRAFFGQGTRLTVV.

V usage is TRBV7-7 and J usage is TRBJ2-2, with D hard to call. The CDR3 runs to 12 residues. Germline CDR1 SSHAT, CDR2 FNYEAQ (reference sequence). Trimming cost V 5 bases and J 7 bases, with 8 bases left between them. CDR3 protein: CASSPFSGELFF. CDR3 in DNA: TGTGCCAGCAGCCCCTTTAGCGGGGAGCTGTTTTTT.

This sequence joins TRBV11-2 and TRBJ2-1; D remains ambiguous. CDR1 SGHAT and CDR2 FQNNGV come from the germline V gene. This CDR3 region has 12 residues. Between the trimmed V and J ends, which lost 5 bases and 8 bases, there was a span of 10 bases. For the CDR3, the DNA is TGTGCCAGCAGCCGGCCCAGCCATGAGCAGTTCTTC. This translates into CASSRPSHEQFF.

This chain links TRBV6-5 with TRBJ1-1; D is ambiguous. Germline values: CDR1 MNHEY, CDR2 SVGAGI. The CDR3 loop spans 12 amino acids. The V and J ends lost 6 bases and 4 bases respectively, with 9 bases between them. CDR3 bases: TGTGCCAGCAGCCAGCTGGGCACTGAAGCTTTCTTT. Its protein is CASSQLGTEAFF.

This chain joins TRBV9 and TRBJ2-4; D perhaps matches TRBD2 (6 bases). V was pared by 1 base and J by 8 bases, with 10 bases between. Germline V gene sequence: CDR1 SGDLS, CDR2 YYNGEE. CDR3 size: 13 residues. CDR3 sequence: CASSVFGGHIQYF. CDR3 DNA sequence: TGTGCCAGCAGCGTATTCGGGGGACACATTCAGTACTTC.

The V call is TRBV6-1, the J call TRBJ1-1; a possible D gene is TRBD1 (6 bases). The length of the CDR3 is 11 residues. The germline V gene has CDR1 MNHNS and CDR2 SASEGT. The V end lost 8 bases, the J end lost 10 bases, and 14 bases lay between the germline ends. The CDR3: CASLWEGGAFF. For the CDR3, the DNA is TGTGCCAGCTTATGGGAAGGGGGAGCTTTCTTT.

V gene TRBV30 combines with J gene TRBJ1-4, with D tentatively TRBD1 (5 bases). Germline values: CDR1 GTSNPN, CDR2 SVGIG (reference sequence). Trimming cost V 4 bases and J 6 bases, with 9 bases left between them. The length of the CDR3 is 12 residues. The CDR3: CAWIGGDEKLFF. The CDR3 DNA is TGTGCCTGGATCGGGGGAGATGAAAAACTGTTTTTT.

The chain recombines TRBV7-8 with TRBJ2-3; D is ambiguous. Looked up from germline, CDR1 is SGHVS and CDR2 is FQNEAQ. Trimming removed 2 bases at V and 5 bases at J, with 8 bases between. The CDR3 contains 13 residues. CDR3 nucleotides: TGTGCCAGCAGCTTATCGGACCGAGATACGCAGTATTTT. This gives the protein CASSLSDRDTQYF.

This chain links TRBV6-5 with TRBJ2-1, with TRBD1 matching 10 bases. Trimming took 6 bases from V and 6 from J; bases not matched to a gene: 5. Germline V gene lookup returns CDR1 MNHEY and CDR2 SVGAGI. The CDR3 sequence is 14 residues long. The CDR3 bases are TGTGCCAGCAGGGGGACAGGGGATCGCAATGAGCAGTTCTTC. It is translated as CASRGTGDRNEQFF.

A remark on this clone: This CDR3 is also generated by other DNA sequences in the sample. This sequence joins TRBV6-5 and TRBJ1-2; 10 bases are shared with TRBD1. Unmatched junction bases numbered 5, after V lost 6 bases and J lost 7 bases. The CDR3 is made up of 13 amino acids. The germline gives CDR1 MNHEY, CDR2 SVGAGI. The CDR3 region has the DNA TGTGCCAGCAGCAAGGGACAGGGGCTTGGCTACACCTTC. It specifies CASSKGQGLGYTF.

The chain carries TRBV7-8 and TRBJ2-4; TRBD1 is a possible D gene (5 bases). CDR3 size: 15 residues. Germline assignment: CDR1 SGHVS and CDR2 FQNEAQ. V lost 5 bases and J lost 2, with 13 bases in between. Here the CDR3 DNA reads TGTGCCAGCAGCCGGATCCAGGGCACCAAAAACATTCAGTACTTC. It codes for CASSRIQGTKNIQYF.